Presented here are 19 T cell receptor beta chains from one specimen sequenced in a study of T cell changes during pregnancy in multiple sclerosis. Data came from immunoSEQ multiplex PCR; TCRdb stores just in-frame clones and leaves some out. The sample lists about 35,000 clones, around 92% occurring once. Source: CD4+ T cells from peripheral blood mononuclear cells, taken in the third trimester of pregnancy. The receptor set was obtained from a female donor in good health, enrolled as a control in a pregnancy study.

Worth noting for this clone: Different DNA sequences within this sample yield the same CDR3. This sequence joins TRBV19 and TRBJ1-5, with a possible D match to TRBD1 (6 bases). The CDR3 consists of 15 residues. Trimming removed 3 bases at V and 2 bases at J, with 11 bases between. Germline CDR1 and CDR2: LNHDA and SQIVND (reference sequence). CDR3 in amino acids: CASSIRGSGNQPQHF. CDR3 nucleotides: TGTGCCAGTAGTATCAGGGGCAGTGGCAATCAGCCCCAGCATTTT.

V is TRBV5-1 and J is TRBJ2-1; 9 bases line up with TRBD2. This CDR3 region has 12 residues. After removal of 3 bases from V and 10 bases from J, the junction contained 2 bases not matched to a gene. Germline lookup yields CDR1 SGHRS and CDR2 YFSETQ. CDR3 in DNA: TGCGCCAGCAGCTGGGGGACTAGCGAGCAGTTCTTC. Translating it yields CASSWGTSEQFF.

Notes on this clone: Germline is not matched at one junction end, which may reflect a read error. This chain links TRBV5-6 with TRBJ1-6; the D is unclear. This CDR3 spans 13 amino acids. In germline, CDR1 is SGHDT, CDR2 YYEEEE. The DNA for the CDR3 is TGTGCCAGCAGCTTGGGGCGGACGGGAGGGTTTTACTTT. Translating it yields CASSLGRTGGFYF. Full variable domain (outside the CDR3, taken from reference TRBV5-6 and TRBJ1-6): DAGVTQSPTHLIKTRGQQVTLRCSPKSGHDTVSWYQQALGQGPQFIFQYYEEEERQRGNFPDRFSGHQFPNYSSELNVNALLLGDSALYLCASSLGRTGGFYFGNGTRLTVT.

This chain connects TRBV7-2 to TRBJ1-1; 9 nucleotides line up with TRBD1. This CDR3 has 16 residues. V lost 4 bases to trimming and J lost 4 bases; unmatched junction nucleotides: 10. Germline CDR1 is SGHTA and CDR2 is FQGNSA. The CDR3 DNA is TGTGCCAGCAGCTCCGGGACAGGGTTGAGGGGCACTGAAGCTTTCTTT. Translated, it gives CASSSGTGLRGTEAFF.

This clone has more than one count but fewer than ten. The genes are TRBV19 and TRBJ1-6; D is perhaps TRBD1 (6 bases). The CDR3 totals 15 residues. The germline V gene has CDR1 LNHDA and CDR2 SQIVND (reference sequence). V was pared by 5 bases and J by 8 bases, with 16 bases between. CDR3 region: CASSFTRTVYSPLHF. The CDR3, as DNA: TGTGCCAGTAGTTTCACCCGGACAGTGTATTCACCCCTCCACTTT.

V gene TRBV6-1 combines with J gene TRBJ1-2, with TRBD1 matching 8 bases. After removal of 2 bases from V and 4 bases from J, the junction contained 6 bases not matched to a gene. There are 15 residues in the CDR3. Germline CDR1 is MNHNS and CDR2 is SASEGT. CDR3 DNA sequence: TGTGCCAGCAGTGAAATAGGGACAGGATTCTATGGCTACACCTTC. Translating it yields CASSEIGTGFYGYTF.

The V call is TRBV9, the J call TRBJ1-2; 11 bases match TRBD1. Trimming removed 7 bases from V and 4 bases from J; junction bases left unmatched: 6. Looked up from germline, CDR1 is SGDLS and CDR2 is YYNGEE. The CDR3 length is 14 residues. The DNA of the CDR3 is TGTGCCAGCGGGAGGGACAGGGGGACCTATGGCTACACCTTC. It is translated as CASGRDRGTYGYTF.

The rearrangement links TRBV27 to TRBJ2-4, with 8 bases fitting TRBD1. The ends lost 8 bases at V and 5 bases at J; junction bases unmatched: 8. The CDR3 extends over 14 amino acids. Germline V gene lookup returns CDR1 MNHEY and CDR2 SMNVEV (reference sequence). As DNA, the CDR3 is TGTGCCAGCGGGTCGCCAGGGGGCCAAAACATTCAGTACTTC. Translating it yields CASGSPGGQNIQYF.

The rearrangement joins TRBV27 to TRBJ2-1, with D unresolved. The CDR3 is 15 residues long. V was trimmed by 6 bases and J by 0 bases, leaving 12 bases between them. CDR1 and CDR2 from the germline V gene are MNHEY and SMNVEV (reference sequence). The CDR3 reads CASSPRRSSYNEQFF. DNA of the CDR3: TGTGCCAGCAGCCCACGGAGAAGCTCCTACAATGAGCAGTTCTTC.

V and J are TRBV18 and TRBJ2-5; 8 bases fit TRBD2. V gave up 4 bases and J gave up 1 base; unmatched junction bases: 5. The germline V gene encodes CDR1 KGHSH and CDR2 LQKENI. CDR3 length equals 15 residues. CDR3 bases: TGTGCCAGCTCACTAAATCGGGGGGGCCAAGAGACCCAGTACTTC. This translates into CASSLNRGGQETQYF.

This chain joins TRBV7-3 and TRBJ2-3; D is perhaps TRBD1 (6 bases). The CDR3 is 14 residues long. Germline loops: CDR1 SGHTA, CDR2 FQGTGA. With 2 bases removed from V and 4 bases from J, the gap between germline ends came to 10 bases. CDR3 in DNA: TGTGCCAGCAGCTTACAACCAGGGGCAGATACGCAGTATTTT. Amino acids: CASSLQPGADTQYF.

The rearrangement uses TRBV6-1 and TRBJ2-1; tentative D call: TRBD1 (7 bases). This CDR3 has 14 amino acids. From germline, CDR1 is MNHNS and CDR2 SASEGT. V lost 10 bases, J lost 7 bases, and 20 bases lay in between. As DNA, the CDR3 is TGTGCCACCAGACAAGGAGGGGGCAGGAATGAGCAGTTCTTC. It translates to CATRQGGGRNEQFF.

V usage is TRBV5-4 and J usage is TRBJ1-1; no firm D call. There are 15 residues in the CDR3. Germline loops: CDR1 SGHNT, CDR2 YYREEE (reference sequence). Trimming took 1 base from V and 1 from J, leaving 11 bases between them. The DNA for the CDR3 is TGTGCCAGCAGCTTGTCGACTCTTTCGAACACTGAAGCTTTCTTT. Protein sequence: CASSLSTLSNTEAFF.

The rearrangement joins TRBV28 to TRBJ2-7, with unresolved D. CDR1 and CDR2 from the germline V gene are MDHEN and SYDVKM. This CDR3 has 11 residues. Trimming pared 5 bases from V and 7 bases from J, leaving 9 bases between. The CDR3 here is CASSLGREQYF. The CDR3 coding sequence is TGTGCCAGCAGTCTAGGTAGGGAGCAGTACTTC.

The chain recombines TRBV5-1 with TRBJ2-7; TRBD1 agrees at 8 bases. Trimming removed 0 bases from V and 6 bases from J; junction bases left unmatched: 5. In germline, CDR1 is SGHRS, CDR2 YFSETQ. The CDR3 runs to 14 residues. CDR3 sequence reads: CASSLDRGDSEQYF. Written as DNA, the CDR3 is TGCGCCAGCAGCTTGGACAGGGGGGACAGCGAGCAGTACTTC.

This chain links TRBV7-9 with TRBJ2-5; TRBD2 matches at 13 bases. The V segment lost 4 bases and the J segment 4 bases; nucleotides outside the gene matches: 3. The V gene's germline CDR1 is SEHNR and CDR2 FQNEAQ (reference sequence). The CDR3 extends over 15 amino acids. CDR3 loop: CASSWTSGGGETQYF. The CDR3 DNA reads TGTGCCAGCAGCTGGACTAGCGGGGGAGGAGAGACCCAGTACTTC.

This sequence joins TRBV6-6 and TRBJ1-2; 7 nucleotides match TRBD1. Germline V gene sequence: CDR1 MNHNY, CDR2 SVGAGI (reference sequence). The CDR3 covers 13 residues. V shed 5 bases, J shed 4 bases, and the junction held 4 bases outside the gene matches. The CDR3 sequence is CASSTRTGYGYTF. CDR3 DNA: TGTGCCAGCAGTACACGGACAGGCTATGGCTACACCTTC.

The CDR3, as DNA: TGCGCCAGCAGCTTGTCAGGGGGCGGCAATCAGCCCCAGCATTTT. Encoded protein: CASSLSGGGNQPQHF. This chain connects TRBV5-1 to TRBJ1-5, with 8 bases matching TRBD1. Germline CDR1 and CDR2: SGHRS and YFSETQ. V was clipped by 1 base and J by 2 bases; unmatched bases: 2. The CDR3 is 15 residues long. The full variable domain, completed using reference TRBV5-1 and TRBJ1-5, is KAGVTQTPRYLIKTRGQQVTLSCSPISGHRSVSWYQQTPGQGLQFLFEYFSETQRNKGNFPGRFSGRQFSNSRSEMNVSTLELGDSALYLCASSLSGGGNQPQHFGDGTRLSIL.

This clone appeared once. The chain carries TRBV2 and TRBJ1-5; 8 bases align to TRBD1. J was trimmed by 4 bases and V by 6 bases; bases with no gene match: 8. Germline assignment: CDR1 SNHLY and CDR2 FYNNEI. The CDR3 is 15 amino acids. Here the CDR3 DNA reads TGTGCCAGCAGGCCCCAGGGGGCCCCGAATCAGCCCCAGCATTTT. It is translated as CASRPQGAPNQPQHF.